The 10 T cell receptor beta chains below were found in one sample sequenced in a study of T-cell memory formation after mild COVID-19 (dated by TCRdb to the early 2020s). The library was generated by 5' RACE. TCRdb shows the sequencer as Illumina NovaSeq 6000. The public sequencing data were trimmed at Q25 with fastp and processed into clonotypes with MiXCR by TCRdb, which kept only in-frame beta chains. Each entry is one CDR3 protein sequence, shown with its most common DNA and genes. The sample table records about 440,000 distinct CDR3 sequences; around 18% of these occur just once. The top ten clonotypes cover roughly 8.4% of the sample. What was sequenced was PBMCs or a T cell subset sorted from them (not recorded which). The receptors were sampled from an adult woman who had mild COVID-19 (a few samples of this study predate the infection). The sample titles of this study are shuffled in the database, so cell type and time point are left out; the donor was told from shared clones.

This chain links TRBV12-3 or TRBV12-4 with TRBJ2-3, with D perhaps TRBD2 (6 bases). Trimming removed 6 bases from V and 3 bases from J, with 22 bases in between. CDR3 length equals 17 residues. The CDR3 DNA reads as TGTGCCAGCAGGAAGGATCTGACTAGGAGGATAACAGATACGCAGTATTTT. Translation: CASRKDLTRRITDTQYF.

This clonotype occurred a few times. The rearrangement uses TRBV20-1 and TRBJ2-5; maybe TRBD2 (5 bases). This CDR3 has 14 amino acids. Germline loops: CDR1 DFQATT, CDR2 SNEGSKA (reference sequence). V lost 0 bases, J lost 2 bases, and 10 bases lay in between. CDR3 bases: TGCAGTGCTAGAGATGGATCGGGGCAAGAGACCCAGTACTTC. Residues: CSARDGSGQETQYF.

This rearrangement joins TRBV5-4 to TRBJ1-1; TRBD1 matches 9 bases. The V segment lost 4 bases and the J segment 3 bases; nucleotides outside the gene matches: 4. Germline lookup yields CDR1 SGHNT and CDR2 YYREEE (reference sequence). The CDR3 extends over 14 amino acids. The CDR3 DNA is TGTGCCAGCAGCATAAGGACAGGGGACACTGAAGCTTTCTTT. This sequence encodes CASSIRTGDTEAFF.

The J gene is TRBJ1-1, the V gene TRBV19; TRBD1 might be the D (5 bases). Trimming cost V 1 base and J 6 bases, with 12 bases left between them. CDR1 and CDR2 from the germline V gene are LNHDA and SQIVND (reference sequence). The CDR3 is made up of 14 amino acids. CDR3 bases: TGTGCCAGTAGTATAGGTCAGGGATTTCCTGAAGCTTTCTTT. Protein sequence: CASSIGQGFPEAFF. Drawing the rest from reference TRBV19 and TRBJ1-1, the complete variable domain is DGGITQSPKYLFRKEGQNVTLSCEQNLNHDAMYWYRQDPGQGLRLIYYSQIVNDFQKGDIAEGYSVSREKKESFPLTVTSAQKNPTAFYLCASSIGQGFPEAFFGQGTRLTVV.

This clonotype was seen ten or more times. The chain employs TRBV12-3 or TRBV12-4 and TRBJ2-3, with 12 nucleotides matching TRBD2. The V gene end was trimmed by 3 bases and the J gene end by 4 bases; junction bases not matched to a gene: 5. The CDR3 runs 16 residues. DNA of the CDR3: TGTGCCAGCAGTTTTACGACTAGCGGGAGTTCAGATACGCAGTATTTT. This encodes CASSFTTSGSSDTQYF.

J is TRBJ2-5 and V is TRBV4-2; the D call may be TRBD1 or TRBD2 (6 bases each). The V gene's germline CDR1 is LGHNA and CDR2 YNFKEQ. This CDR3 has 15 residues. With 0 bases removed from V and 5 bases from J, the gap between germline ends came to 13 bases. Written as DNA, the CDR3 is TGTGCCAGCAGCCAAGATGGGGGGCTGGGGGAGACCCAGTACTTC. This encodes CASSQDGGLGETQYF.

Ten or more counts support this clonotype. CDR3 DNA sequence: TGTGCCAGCTCACCCGGGGAGACCCAGTACTTC. It encodes CASSPGETQYF. The chain employs TRBV18 and TRBJ2-5; no clear D. Germline-derived CDR1 and CDR2 are KGHSH and LQKENI. The V gene lost 3 bases and the J gene lost 5 bases, with 4 bases spanning the gap. The CDR3 extends over 11 amino acids.

This clonotype has a handful of counts. V usage is TRBV4-2 and J usage is TRBJ1-2; 9 nucleotides agree with TRBD1. The germline CDR1 and CDR2 sequences are LGHNA and YNFKEQ. V was pared by 4 bases and J by 8 bases, with 11 bases of the junction left unmatched. This CDR3 spans 15 amino acids. The CDR3 loop reads CASSPPPGQGFGYTF. In DNA form, the CDR3 reads TGTGCCAGCAGCCCACCCCCGGGACAGGGCTTCGGCTACACCTTC.

The chain combines TRBV7-9 with TRBJ2-1; TRBD2 matches at 10 bases. The J segment lost 6 bases and the V segment lost 5 bases, leaving 13 bases of the junction unmatched. CDR3 length: 17 amino acids. Germline V lookup: CDR1 SEHNR, CDR2 FQNEAQ (reference sequence). CDR3 in DNA: TGTGCCAGCAGCCCGACTAGCGGGCCGGGACCCGGCAATGAGCAGTTCTTC. Its translation is CASSPTSGPGPGNEQFF.

The genes are TRBV12-3 or TRBV12-4 and TRBJ1-1; D might be TRBD1 (6 bases). V lost 3 bases, J lost 4 bases, and 15 bases lay in between. The CDR3 spans 15 residues. CDR3 loop: CASSFIRGGPTEAFF. The DNA of the CDR3 is TGTGCCAGCAGTTTTATCAGGGGTGGACCCACTGAAGCTTTCTTT.